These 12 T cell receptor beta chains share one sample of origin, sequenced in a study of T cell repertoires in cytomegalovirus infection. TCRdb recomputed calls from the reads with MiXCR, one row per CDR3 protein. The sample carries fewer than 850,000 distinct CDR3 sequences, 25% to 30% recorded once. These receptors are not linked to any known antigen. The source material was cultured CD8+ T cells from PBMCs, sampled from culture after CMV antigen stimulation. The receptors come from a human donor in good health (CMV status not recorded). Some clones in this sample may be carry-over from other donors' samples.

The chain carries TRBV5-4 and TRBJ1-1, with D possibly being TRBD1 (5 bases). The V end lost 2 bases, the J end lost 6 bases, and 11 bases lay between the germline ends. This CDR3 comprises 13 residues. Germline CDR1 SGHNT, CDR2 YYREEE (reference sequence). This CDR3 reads CASSFWGTPEAFF. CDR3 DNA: TGTGCCAGCAGCTTCTGGGGGACCCCTGAAGCTTTCTTT.

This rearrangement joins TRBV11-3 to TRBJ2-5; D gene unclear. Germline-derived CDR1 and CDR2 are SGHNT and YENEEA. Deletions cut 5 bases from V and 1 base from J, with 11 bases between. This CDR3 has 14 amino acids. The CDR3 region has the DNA TGTGCCAGCAGCCACGGACCCAGCCAAGAGACCCAGTACTTC. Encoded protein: CASSHGPSQETQYF.

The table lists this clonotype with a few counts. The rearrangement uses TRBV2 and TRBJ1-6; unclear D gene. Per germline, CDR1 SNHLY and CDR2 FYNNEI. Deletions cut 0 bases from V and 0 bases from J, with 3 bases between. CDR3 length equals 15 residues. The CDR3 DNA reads TGTGCCAGCAGTGAAGCTCGCTCCTATAATTCACCCCTCCACTTT. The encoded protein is CASSEARSYNSPLHF.

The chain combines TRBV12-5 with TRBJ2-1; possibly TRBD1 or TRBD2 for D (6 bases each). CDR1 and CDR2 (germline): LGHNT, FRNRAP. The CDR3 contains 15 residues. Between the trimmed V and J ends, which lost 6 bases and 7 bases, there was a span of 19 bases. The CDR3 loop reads CASGPGAYSGNEQFF. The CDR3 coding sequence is TGTGCTAGTGGGCCGGGGGCTTATTCTGGAAATGAGCAGTTCTTC.

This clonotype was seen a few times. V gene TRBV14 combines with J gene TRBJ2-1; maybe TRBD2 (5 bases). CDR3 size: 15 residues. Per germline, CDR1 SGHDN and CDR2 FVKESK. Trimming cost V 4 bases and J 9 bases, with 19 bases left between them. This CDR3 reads CASSPSPWGAGEQFF. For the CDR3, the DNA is TGTGCCAGCAGCCCCTCCCCTTGGGGAGCAGGTGAGCAGTTCTTC.

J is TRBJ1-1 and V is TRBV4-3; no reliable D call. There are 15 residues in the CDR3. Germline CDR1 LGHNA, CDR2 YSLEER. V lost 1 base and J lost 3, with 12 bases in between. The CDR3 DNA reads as TGCGCCAGCAGCCAAGTCCCGGTTTGGGACACTGAAGCTTTCTTT. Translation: CASSQVPVWDTEAFF.

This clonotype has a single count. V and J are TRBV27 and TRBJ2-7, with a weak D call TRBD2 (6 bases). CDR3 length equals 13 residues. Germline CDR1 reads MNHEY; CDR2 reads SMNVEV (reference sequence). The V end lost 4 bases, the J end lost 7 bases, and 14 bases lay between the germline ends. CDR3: CASSWEASGEQYF. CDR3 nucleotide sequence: TGTGCCAGCAGTTGGGAGGCTTCAGGAGAGCAGTACTTC.

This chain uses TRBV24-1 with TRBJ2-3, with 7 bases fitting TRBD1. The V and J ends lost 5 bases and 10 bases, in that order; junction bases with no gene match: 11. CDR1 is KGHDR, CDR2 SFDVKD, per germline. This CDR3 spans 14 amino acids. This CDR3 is CATSASDRVSAQYF. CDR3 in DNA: TGTGCCACCAGTGCCTCTGACAGGGTCAGCGCGCAGTATTTT.

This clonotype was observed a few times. The CDR3 DNA reads TGTGCCAGCAGCCGGGATGAGCAGTTCTTC. It translates to CASSRDEQFF. This chain uses TRBV7-9 with TRBJ2-1; no firm D call. CDR1 and CDR2 from the germline V gene are SEHNR and FQNEAQ (reference sequence). The V end lost 5 bases, the J end lost 8 bases, and 4 bases lay between the germline ends. The CDR3 has 10 residues.

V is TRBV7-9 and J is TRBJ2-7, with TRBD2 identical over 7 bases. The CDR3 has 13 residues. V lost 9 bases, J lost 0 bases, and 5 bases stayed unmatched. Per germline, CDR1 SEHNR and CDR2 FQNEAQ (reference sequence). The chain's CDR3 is CARGGGSSYEQYF. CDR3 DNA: TGTGCCAGGGGGGGGGGGAGCTCCTACGAGCAGTACTTC.

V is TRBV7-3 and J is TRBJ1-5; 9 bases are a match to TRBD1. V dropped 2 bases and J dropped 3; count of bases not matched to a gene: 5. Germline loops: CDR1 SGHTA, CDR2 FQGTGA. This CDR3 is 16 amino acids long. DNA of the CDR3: TGTGCCAGCAGCTTAGCTACAGGGGGCATCAATCAGCCCCAGCATTTT. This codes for CASSLATGGINQPQHF.

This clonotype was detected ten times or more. CDR3 loop: CASSARDSNSPLHF. CDR3 coding DNA: TGTGCCAGCAGCGCAAGGGACTCCAATTCACCCCTCCACTTT. V gene TRBV7-9 combines with J gene TRBJ1-6; possible D gene TRBD1, 5 bases. V shed 5 bases and J shed 7 bases, with 12 bases lying between them. Germline V CDR1 and CDR2: SEHNR, FQNEAQ (reference sequence). The CDR3 has 14 residues.